Presented here are 22 T cell receptor beta chains from one specimen sequenced in a study of T-cell reconstitution after alpha-beta-depleted transplantation in children. Unique molecular identifiers were used to barcode this TCRbeta library. MiXCR, applied by TCRdb to the PCR reads, yields one record per CDR3 protein. The table lists about 980,000 distinct CDR3 sequences, roughly 29% of them singletons, with roughly 28% in the top ten. Sequences were derived from PBMCs, mostly from graft donor cells, sampled 360 days after TCRalphabeta/CD19-depleted stem cell transplant. The receptors were sampled from a boy in the first two years of life who had a stem cell transplant for SCID, so the T cells may come from the graft donor.

The rearrangement uses TRBV20-1 and TRBJ2-3; a weak D match, TRBD1 (6 bases). The CDR3 totals 14 residues. Germline assignment: CDR1 DFQATT and CDR2 SNEGSKA (reference sequence). Trimming cost V 3 bases and J 6 bases, with 16 bases left between them. CDR3 in amino acids: CSARGQGIEDTQYF. CDR3 nucleotides: TGCAGTGCTAGGGGCCAGGGGATTGAGGATACGCAGTATTTT.

This rearrangement joins TRBV10-3 to TRBJ1-6; 9 nucleotides line up with TRBD1. The V gene's germline CDR1 is ENHRY and CDR2 SYGVKD. Germline trimming cut 5 bases from V and 10 bases from J; bases unmatched to any gene: 6. The CDR3 loop spans 14 amino acids. CDR3 sequence reads: CAISSGTGLSPLHF. CDR3 DNA: TGTGCCATCAGTTCCGGGACAGGGTTGTCACCCCTCCACTTT.

This clonotype has only a few counts. The chain combines TRBV20-1 with TRBJ1-1; D possibly corresponds to TRBD1 (5 bases). The V end was cut by 6 bases, the J end by 0 bases, with 8 bases between. The germline CDR1 and CDR2 sequences are DFQATT and SNEGSKA (reference sequence). CDR3 length: 12 amino acids. CDR3 sequence: CSAPTVNTEAFF. The DNA for the CDR3 is TGCAGTGCCCCGACAGTGAACACTGAAGCTTTCTTT.

V and J are TRBV5-1 and TRBJ2-5; possible D gene TRBD2, 5 bases. The CDR3 extends over 16 amino acids. Germline V gene lookup returns CDR1 SGHRS and CDR2 YFSETQ. Trimming left V 4 bases short and J 1 base short, with 17 bases between. The CDR3 sequence is CASSPSGSGLQETQYF. For the CDR3, the DNA is TGCGCCAGCAGCCCAAGCGGAAGCGGCCTCCAAGAGACCCAGTACTTC.

This clonotype was recorded at least ten times. The genes are TRBV12-3 or TRBV12-4 and TRBJ2-5; no firm D call. V lost 6 bases and J lost 4, with 6 bases in between. The CDR3 has 11 amino acids. As DNA, the CDR3 is TGTGCCAGCAGCCAACGAGAGACCCAGTACTTC. Translated, it gives CASSQRETQYF.

V and J are TRBV5-1 and TRBJ2-7; D not resolved. The length of the CDR3 is 13 residues. Trimming removed 4 bases at V and 3 bases at J, with 11 bases between. Germline CDR1 SGHRS, CDR2 YFSETQ. The CDR3 sequence: CASSIGTFYEQYF. DNA of the CDR3: TGCGCCAGCAGCATCGGAACGTTCTACGAGCAGTACTTC.

The chain recombines TRBV28 with TRBJ2-5; 9 bases are shared with TRBD1. V shed 5 bases, J shed 1 base, and the junction held 17 bases outside the gene matches. CDR3 length equals 19 residues. Germline lookup yields CDR1 MDHEN and CDR2 SYDVKM. DNA of the CDR3: TGTGCCAGCAGTATGCCGTCGTTGCCGGGACAGGGATTCCAAGAGACCCAGTACTTC. Translating it yields CASSMPSLPGQGFQETQYF.

The J gene is TRBJ1-2, the V gene TRBV20-1, with D perhaps matching TRBD1 (6 bases). Looked up from germline, CDR1 is DFQATT and CDR2 is SNEGSKA (reference sequence). The CDR3 extends over 17 amino acids. V lost 1 base and J lost 8, with 26 bases in between. CDR3 nucleotides: TGCAGTGCTAGAGGCTCGGGGGCGCCCCAACTGGGATGGGGCTACACCTTC. It encodes CSARGSGAPQLGWGYTF.

The chain employs TRBV12-3 or TRBV12-4 and TRBJ1-2; D remains ambiguous. V shed 7 bases and J shed 4 bases, with 7 bases lying between them. This CDR3 spans 11 amino acids. The DNA for the CDR3 is TGTGCCAGCACGGGAGTCTATGGCTACACCTTC. This encodes CASTGVYGYTF.

The gene calls are TRBV5-1 and TRBJ2-7, with 7 bases fitting TRBD1. In germline, CDR1 is SGHRS, CDR2 YFSETQ. The CDR3 sequence is 15 residues long. Losses at the gene ends were 8 bases for V and 3 bases for J; bases not matched to a gene: 14. CDR3 sequence: CARQDRLDRIYEQYF. CDR3 nucleotides: TGCGCCAGACAGGACAGGCTGGATCGGATCTACGAGCAGTACTTC.

The genes are TRBV11-2 and TRBJ2-1; D is tentatively TRBD1 or TRBD2 (5 bases each). Trimming removed 1 base from V and 4 bases from J, with 14 bases in between. Germline V gives CDR1 SGHAT, CDR2 FQNNGV. CDR3 length equals 16 residues. The CDR3 coding sequence is TGTGCCAGCAGCTTAGGTTGGGACGGGGTGTACAATGAGCAGTTCTTC. Its protein is CASSLGWDGVYNEQFF. Together with reference TRBV11-2 and TRBJ2-1, the CDR3 gives the full variable domain: EAGVAQSPRYKIIEKRQSVAFWCNPISGHATLYWYQQILGQGPKLLIQFQNNGVVDDSQLPKDRFSAERLKGVDSTLKIQPAKLEDSAVYLCASSLGWDGVYNEQFFGPGTRLTVL.

The chain links TRBV29-1 to TRBJ2-3; the D is unclear. The CDR3 spans 11 residues. CDR1 and CDR2 from the germline V gene are SQVTM and ANQGSEA. V lost 6 bases to trimming and J lost 4 bases, with 8 bases between them. The CDR3 region is CSVLVSDTQYF. DNA for the CDR3: TGCAGCGTGCTAGTTTCAGATACGCAGTATTTT.

This clonotype was found a few times. V is TRBV29-1 and J is TRBJ1-2, with 8 positions matching TRBD1. CDR1 SQVTM and CDR2 ANQGSEA come from the germline V gene. V shed 6 bases and J 3 bases; nucleotides not matched to a gene: 9. This CDR3 spans 14 amino acids. This chain's CDR3 is CSVAQGALDYGYTF. The CDR3 DNA reads as TGCAGCGTGGCCCAGGGGGCTTTGGACTATGGCTACACCTTC.

This clonotype was seen a handful of times. The genes are TRBV6-1 and TRBJ1-6; D ambiguous. This CDR3 spans 13 amino acids. Deletions cut 8 bases from V and 8 bases from J, with 13 bases between. The germline CDR1 and CDR2 sequences are MNHNS and SASEGT. The CDR3 here is CASQRVQDSPLHF. The CDR3 DNA reads as TGTGCCAGCCAACGGGTGCAGGATTCACCCCTCCACTTT.

The gene calls are TRBV4-2 and TRBJ2-2, with D perhaps TRBD2 (5 bases). CDR3 length equals 15 residues. Trimming removed 2 bases from V and 7 bases from J, with 14 bases in between. The germline V gene encodes CDR1 LGHNA and CDR2 YNFKEQ. Here the CDR3 reads CASSQRGLSVGELFF. The CDR3 coding sequence is TGTGCCAGCAGCCAAAGAGGGTTATCCGTCGGGGAGCTGTTTTTT.

The chain uses TRBV20-1 and TRBJ2-2; D is possibly TRBD2 (6 bases). V was trimmed by 0 bases and J by 1 base, leaving 12 bases between them. Germline V lookup: CDR1 DFQATT, CDR2 SNEGSKA (reference sequence). This CDR3 contains 16 residues. CDR3 in DNA: TGCAGTGCTAGAGATAGCTCGCGGGGGAACACCGGGGAGCTGTTTTTT. The encoded protein is CSARDSSRGNTGELFF.

This clonotype has only a few counts. The rearrangement uses TRBV18 and TRBJ1-1; 7 bases align to TRBD1. J was trimmed by 1 base and V by 6 bases; bases with no gene match: 11. CDR3 size: 16 residues. The germline CDR1 and CDR2 sequences are KGHSH and LQKENI. CDR3: CASSQDRRQGNTEAFF. CDR3 nucleotides: TGTGCCAGCTCCCAGGACAGGAGGCAAGGGAACACTGAAGCTTTCTTT.

This clonotype was picked up a small number of times. CDR3 bases: TGTGCCAGCAGTCCCCACCGTGGGGGCGGGGGGACCCCCTACGAGCAGTACTTC. It yields the protein CASSPHRGGGGTPYEQYF. This chain joins TRBV12-3 or TRBV12-4 and TRBJ2-7; 8 nucleotides agree with TRBD2. J lost 2 bases, V lost 5 bases, and 17 bases had no gene match. CDR3 size: 18 residues.

This chain connects TRBV27 to TRBJ2-7, with 8 bases aligning to TRBD2. The CDR3 is made up of 17 amino acids. The trim removed 5 bases at V and 2 bases at J, leaving 14 bases unmatched. CDR1 MNHEY and CDR2 SMNVEV come from the germline V gene (reference sequence). CDR3 sequence (DNA): TGTGCCAGCAGTCCCGTAAGGGCGGGGGGCCCCACCTACGAGCAGTACTTC. It encodes CASSPVRAGGPTYEQYF.

The chain has TRBV6-5 and TRBJ2-7; D remains ambiguous. The V end was cut by 2 bases, the J end by 2 bases, with 10 bases between. The germline gives CDR1 MNHEY, CDR2 SVGAGI. The CDR3 spans 14 residues. Here the CDR3 reads CASSYGHNPYEQYF. For the CDR3, the DNA is TGTGCCAGCAGTTACGGGCACAACCCCTACGAGCAGTACTTC.

The chain combines TRBV12-3 or TRBV12-4 with TRBJ2-7; D ambiguous. The ends were cut back, 5 bases at V and 6 bases at J, with 11 bases in the middle. The CDR3 length is 12 residues. The DNA for the CDR3 is TGTGCCAGCAGTCGCGGACCAGGCGAGCAGTACTTC. It encodes CASSRGPGEQYF.

This chain links TRBV7-2 with TRBJ2-7, with D tentatively TRBD1 or TRBD2 (5 bases each). The CDR3 runs to 16 residues. The germline CDR1 and CDR2 sequences are SGHTA and FQGNSA. Trimming cost V 2 bases and J 7 bases, with 21 bases left between them. The CDR3, as DNA: TGTGCCAGCAGCTTATCGTTCAGGCCCGCCTGGGGGGAGCAGTACTTC. Translated: CASSLSFRPAWGEQYF.